This T cell receptor (beta chain) comes out of a study of blood T cell repertoires in COVID-19. This clone was observed a few times. The germline V gene has CDR1 MGHDK and CDR2 SYGVNS. This CDR3 contains 16 residues. The V gene end was trimmed by 1 base and the J gene end by 1 base; junction bases not matched to a gene: 6. TCRdb's copy holds only in-frame clones and misses some; the assay was immunoSEQ multiplex PCR. Among 130,000 or so clones listed, about four fifths were seen once. The receptor was isolated from a woman in her fifties or sixties with acute or convalescent COVID-19. The chain combines TRBV25-1 with TRBJ1-1, with 7 nucleotides matching TRBD1. The sequenced material came from peripheral blood. The CDR3 bases are TGTGCCAGCAGTGAATCCCTCCACAGGGGGAACACTGAAGCTTTCTTT. Translation: CASSESLHRGNTEAFF.